This TCR beta chain was sequenced during a study of T cell repertoires in cytomegalovirus infection. Study overall: Well-studied HLA-B-restricted CMV epitopes were used in the study alongside recently identified HLA-C-restricted ones. From public TCR beta signatures came an indication of both CMV infection and matching HLA type. Study-wide findings and caveats: CMV-specific HLA-C-restricted TCR beta clonotypes dominated the ex vivo response. Cumulative frequency (of public TCR beta family members) identified carriers of CMV plus the relevant HLA.

This clonotype showed up just a few times. Its antigen is unidentified. One entry per CDR3 protein results from TCRdb running MiXCR on the reads. The sample includes roughly 340,000 distinct CDR3 sequences, almost 30% of them seen just once. V was trimmed by 0 bases and J by 3 bases, leaving 12 bases between them. The CDR3 is 15 residues long. The V gene's germline CDR1 is SGDLS and CDR2 YYNGEE. The source material was cultured PBMCs, sampled from culture after CMV antigen stimulation. This clonotype originated in a human donor in good health (CMV status not recorded). Some clones in this sample may be carry-over from other donors' samples. The V gene is TRBV9, the J gene TRBJ1-1, with a weak D call TRBD1 (6 bases). The CDR3 DNA reads as TGTGCCAGCAGCGTAGACCTAAGGGGGGACACTGAAGCTTTCTTT. It is translated as CASSVDLRGDTEAFF. Drawing the rest from reference TRBV9 and TRBJ1-1, the complete variable domain is DSGVTQTPKHLITATGQRVTLRCSPRSGDLSVYWYQQSLDQGLQFLIQYYNGEERAKGNILERFSAQQFPDLHSELNLSSLELGDSALYFCASSVDLRGDTEAFFGQGTRLTVV.